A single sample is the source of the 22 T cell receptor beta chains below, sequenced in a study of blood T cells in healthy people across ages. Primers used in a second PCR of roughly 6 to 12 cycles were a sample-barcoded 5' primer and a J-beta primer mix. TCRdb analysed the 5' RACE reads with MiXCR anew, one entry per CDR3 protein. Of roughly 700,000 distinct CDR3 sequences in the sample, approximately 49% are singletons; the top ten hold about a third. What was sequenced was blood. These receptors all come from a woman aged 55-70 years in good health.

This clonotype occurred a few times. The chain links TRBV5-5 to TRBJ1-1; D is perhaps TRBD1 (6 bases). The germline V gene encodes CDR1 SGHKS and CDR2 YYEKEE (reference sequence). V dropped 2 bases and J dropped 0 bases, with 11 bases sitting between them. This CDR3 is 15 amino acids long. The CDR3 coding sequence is TGTGCCAGCAGCTTAACAGGGTCTCTGAACACTGAAGCTTTCTTT. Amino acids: CASSLTGSLNTEAFF.

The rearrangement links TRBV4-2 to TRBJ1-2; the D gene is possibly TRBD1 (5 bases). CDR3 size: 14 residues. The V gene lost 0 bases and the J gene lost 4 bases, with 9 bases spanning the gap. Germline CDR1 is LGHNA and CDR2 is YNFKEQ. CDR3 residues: CASSQERQSYGYTF. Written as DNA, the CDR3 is TGTGCCAGCAGCCAAGAAAGACAGAGCTATGGCTACACCTTC.

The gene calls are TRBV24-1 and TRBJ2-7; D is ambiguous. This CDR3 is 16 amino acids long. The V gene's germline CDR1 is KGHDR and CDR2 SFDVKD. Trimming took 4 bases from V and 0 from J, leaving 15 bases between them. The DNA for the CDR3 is TGTGCCACCAGTGACGTCGCGAATGAGACCTCCTACGAGCAGTACTTC. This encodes CATSDVANETSYEQYF.

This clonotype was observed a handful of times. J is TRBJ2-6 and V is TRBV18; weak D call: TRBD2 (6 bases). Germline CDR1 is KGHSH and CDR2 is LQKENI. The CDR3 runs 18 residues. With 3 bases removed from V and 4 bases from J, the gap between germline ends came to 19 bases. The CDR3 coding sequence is TGTGCCAGCTCACCGGTCCCCACTAGCTATTCGGGGGCCAACGTCCTGACTTTC. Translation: CASSPVPTSYSGANVLTF.

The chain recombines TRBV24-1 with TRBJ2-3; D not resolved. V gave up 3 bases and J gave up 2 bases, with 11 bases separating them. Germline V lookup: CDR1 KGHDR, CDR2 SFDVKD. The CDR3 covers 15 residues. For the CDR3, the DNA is TGTGCCACCAGTGATGAAAGGTACTACACAGATACGCAGTATTTT. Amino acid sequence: CATSDERYYTDTQYF.

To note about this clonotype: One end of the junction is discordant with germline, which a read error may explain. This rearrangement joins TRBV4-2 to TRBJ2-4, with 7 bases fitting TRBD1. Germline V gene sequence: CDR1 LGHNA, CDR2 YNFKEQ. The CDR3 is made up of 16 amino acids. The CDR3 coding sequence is TGTGCCAGCGGCCAAGAGGGGGCAGGGCCACAAAACATTCAGTACTTC. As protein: CASGQEGAGPQNIQYF.

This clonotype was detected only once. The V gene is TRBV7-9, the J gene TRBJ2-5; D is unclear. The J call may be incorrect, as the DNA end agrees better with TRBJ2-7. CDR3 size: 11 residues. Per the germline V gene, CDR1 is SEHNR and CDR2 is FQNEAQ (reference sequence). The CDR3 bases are TGTGCCAGCAGGCAGATCTACGAGCAGTACTTC. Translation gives CASRQIYEQYF.

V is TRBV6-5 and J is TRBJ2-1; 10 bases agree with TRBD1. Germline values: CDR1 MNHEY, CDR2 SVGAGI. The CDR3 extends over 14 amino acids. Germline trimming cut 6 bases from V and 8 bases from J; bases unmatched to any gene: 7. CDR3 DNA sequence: TGTGCCAGCAGAGGGGACAGGGGATCCGATGAGCAGTTCTTC. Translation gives CASRGDRGSDEQFF.

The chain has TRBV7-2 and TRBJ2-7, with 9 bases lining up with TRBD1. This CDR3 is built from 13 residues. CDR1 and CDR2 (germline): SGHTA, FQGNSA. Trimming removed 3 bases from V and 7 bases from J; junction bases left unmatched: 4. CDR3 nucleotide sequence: TGTGCCAGCAGCTTCTCGGGACAGGGAGAGCAGTACTTC. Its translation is CASSFSGQGEQYF.

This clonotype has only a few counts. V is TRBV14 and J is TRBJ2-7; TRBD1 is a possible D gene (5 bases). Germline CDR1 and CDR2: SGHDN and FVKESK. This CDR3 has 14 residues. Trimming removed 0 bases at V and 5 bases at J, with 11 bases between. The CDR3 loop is CASSQDRRGHEQYF. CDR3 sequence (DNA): TGTGCCAGCAGCCAAGATCGAAGGGGCCACGAGCAGTACTTC.

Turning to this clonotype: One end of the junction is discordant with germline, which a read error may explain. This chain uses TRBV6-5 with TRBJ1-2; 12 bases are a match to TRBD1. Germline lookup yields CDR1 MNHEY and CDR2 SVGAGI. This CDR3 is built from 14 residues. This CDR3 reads CTSSYRGTGGGYTF. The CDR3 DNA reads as TGTACCAGCAGTTACCGCGGGACAGGGGGCGGCTACACCTTC.

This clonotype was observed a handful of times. CDR3 sequence (DNA): TGTGCCAGCAGTTTAACCACTAGCGGGAGAGATGAGCAGTTCTTC. This translates into CASSLTTSGRDEQFF. The V gene is TRBV12-3 or TRBV12-4, the J gene TRBJ2-1; 11 nucleotides align to TRBD2. The CDR3 sequence is 15 residues long. Trimming removed 2 bases from V and 8 bases from J; junction bases left unmatched: 5.

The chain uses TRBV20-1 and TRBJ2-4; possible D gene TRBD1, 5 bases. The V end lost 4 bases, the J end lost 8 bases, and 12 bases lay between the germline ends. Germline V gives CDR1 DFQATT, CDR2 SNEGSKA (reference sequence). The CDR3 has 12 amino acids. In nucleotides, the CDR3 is TGCAGTGCTACCTTCAGGGAACACATTCAGTACTTC. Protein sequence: CSATFREHIQYF.

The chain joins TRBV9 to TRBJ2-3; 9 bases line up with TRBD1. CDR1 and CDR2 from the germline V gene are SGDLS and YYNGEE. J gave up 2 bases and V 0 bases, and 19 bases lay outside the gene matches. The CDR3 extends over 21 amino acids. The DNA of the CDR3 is TGTGCCAGCAGCGTAGGGGACAGGGACACCCTTTCACCCGATGACACAGATACGCAGTATTTT. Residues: CASSVGDRDTLSPDDTDTQYF.

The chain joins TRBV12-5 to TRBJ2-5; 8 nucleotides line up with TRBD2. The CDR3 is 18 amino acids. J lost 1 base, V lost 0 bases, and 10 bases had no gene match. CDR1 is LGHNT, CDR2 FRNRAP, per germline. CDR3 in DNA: TGTGCTAGTGGTTTGGTAGCCGTGGGTAGCGGGGTCCAAGAGACCCAGTACTTC. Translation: CASGLVAVGSGVQETQYF.

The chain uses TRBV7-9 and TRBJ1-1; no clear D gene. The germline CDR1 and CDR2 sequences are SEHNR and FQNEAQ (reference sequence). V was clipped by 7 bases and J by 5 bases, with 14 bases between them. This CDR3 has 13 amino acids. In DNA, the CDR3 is TGTGCCAGCACCCAGGCGGAGGGAACTGAAGCTTTCTTT. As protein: CASTQAEGTEAFF. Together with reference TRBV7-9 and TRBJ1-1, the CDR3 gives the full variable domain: DTGVSQNPRHKITKRGQNVTFRCDPISEHNRLYWYRQTLGQGPEFLTYFQNEAQLEKSRLLSDRFSAERPKGSFSTLEIQRTEQGDSAMYLCASTQAEGTEAFFGQGTRLTVV.

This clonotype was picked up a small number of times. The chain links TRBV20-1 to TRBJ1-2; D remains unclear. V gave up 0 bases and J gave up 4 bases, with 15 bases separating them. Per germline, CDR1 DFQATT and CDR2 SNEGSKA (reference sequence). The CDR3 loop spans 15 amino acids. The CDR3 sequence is CSARDNPDRLYGYTF. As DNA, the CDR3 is TGCAGTGCTAGAGATAATCCAGACCGCCTCTATGGCTACACCTTC.

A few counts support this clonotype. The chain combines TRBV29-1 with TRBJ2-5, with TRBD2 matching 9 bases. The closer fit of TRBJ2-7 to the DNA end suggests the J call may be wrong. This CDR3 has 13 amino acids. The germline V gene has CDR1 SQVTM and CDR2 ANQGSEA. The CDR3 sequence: CSVATSGSAEQYF. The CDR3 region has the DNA TGCAGCGTTGCGACTAGCGGTTCGGCCGAGCAGTACTTC.

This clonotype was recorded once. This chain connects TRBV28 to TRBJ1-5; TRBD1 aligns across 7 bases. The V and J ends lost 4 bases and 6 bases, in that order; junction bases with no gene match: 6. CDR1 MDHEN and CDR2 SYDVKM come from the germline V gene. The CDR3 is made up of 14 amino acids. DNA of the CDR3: TGTGCCAGCAGTTGGCAGGGGGGGAGTCAGCCCCAGCATTTT. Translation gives CASSWQGGSQPQHF.

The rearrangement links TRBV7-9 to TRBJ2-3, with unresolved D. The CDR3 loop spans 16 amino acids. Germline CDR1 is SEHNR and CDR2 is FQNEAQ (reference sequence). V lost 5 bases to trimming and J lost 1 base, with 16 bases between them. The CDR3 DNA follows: TGTGCCAGCAGCCGCCAAATTAGTGGGGGCACAGATACGCAGTATTTT. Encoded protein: CASSRQISGGTDTQYF.

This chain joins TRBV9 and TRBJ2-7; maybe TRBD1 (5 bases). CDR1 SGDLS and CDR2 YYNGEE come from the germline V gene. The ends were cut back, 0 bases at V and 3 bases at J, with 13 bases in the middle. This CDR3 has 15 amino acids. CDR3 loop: CASSVEDKWDYEQYF. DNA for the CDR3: TGTGCCAGCAGCGTAGAGGACAAGTGGGACTACGAGCAGTACTTC.

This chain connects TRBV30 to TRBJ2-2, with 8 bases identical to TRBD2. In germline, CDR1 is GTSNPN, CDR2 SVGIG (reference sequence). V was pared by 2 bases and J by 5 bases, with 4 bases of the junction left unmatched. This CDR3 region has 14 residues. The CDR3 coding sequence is TGTGCCTGGAGTAAACAGCGGGAGACCGGGGAGCTGTTTTTT. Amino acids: CAWSKQRETGELFF.